Shown below are 3 T cell receptor beta chains from a single sample sequenced in a study of T cells in Graves' hyperthyroidism and ophthalmopathy. Amplification yielded TCR beta CDR3 regions, with RNA transcripts as the source. Using the HTBI primer set, a first-round RT-PCR was run on the TCR CDR3. TCRdb called the multiplex PCR reads again in MiXCR, with one record for every CDR3 protein. The sample holds fewer than 350,000 distinct CDR3 sequences, 15% to 20% seen once. Sequencing used blood. The receptors were gathered from a woman aged 40 to 50 with Graves' ophthalmopathy.

This clonotype was seen at least ten times. Likely a read error: the CDR3 ends without its conserved phenylalanine or tryptophan. This rearrangement joins TRBV27 to TRBJ1-3; TRBD1 is a possible D gene (5 bases). The V end lost 4 bases, the J end lost 1 base, and 11 bases lay between the germline ends. Germline assignment: CDR1 MNHEY and CDR2 SMNVEV (reference sequence). This CDR3 has 15 amino acids. Here the CDR3 reads CASSSRGVSGNTIYL. CDR3 bases: TGTGCCAGCAGTTCCCGGGGGGTATCTGGAAACACCATATATCTT.

In this sample, this clonotype turned up many times. Here the CDR3 DNA reads TGTGCCAGCAGCTTAGCCCGAGCGGGAGATGAGACCCAGTACTTC. It encodes CASSLARAGDETQYF. V and J are TRBV7-9 and TRBJ2-5; 8 bases agree with TRBD2. The CDR3 has 15 amino acids. Germline V CDR1 and CDR2: SEHNR, FQNEAQ (reference sequence). V was pared by 0 bases and J by 5 bases, with 5 bases of the junction left unmatched.

This clonotype occurred many times. The chain carries TRBV28 and TRBJ2-7; D might be TRBD1 (6 bases). CDR1 MDHEN and CDR2 SYDVKM come from the germline V gene. V was clipped by 4 bases and J by 10 bases, with 11 bases between them. The CDR3 sequence is 11 residues long. CDR3 region: CASSSGTRQYF. CDR3 nucleotide sequence: TGTGCCAGCAGTTCCGGGACAAGACAGTACTTC.